This is a list of T cell receptor beta chains from one sample in a study of cytomegalovirus exposure and HLA in healthy donors. The repertoire was sequenced with immunoSEQ multiplex PCR; TCRdb's copy has only in-frame clones and lacks some. The table includes 140,000 or so clones, approximately 80% detected once. The sample taken for sequencing was PBMCs. These receptors were collected from a woman in her forties in good health and CMV-seropositive. Each CDR3 is given with its conserved first and last residue. Fields, in order: clone size, D gene, CDR3 length, J gene, V gene, CDR3 protein, CDR3 DNA. The D gene is left open where the match is weak. Clone size is not always given. Where it is, it says once, few, many or a class for expanded clones.

clone size: -
D gene: TRBD1
CDR3 length: 14
J gene: TRBJ1-2
V gene: TRBV7-2
CDR3 protein: CASSLDAPDRAYTF
CDR3 DNA: TGTGCCAGCAGCTTAGACGCCCCGGACAGGGCCTACACCTTC

clone size: -
D gene: -
CDR3 length: 15
J gene: TRBJ1-3
V gene: TRBV4-1
CDR3 protein: CASSVGHTSGNTIYF
CDR3 DNA: TGCGCCAGCAGCGTTGGACATACCTCTGGAAACACCATATATTTT

clone size: -
D gene: -
CDR3 length: 13
J gene: TRBJ2-7
V gene: TRBV29-1
CDR3 protein: CSVGGTSRREQYF
CDR3 DNA: TGCAGCGTTGGGGGGACATCCCGGAGAGAGCAGTACTTC

clone size: -
D gene: TRBD1
CDR3 length: 16
J gene: TRBJ1-4
V gene: TRBV5-4
CDR3 protein: CASSRGTGGTNEKLFF
CDR3 DNA: TGTGCCAGCAGCCGCGGGACAGGGGGGACTAATGAAAAACTGTTTTTT

clone size: -
D gene: -
CDR3 length: 15
J gene: TRBJ2-7
V gene: TRBV2
CDR3 protein: CASSPHAGQTYEQYF
CDR3 DNA: TGTGCCAGCAGTCCCCACGCTGGACAGACCTACGAGCAGTACTTC

clone size: -
D gene: TRBD2
CDR3 length: 17
J gene: TRBJ2-1
V gene: TRBV11-3
CDR3 protein: CASSDTRLADYYNEQFF
CDR3 DNA: TGTGCCAGCAGCGACACCCGACTAGCGGATTATTACAATGAGCAGTTCTTC

clone size: -
D gene: TRBD1
CDR3 length: 14
J gene: TRBJ2-5
V gene: TRBV2
CDR3 protein: CASSDTGGGETQYF
CDR3 DNA: TGTGCCAGCAGTGATACAGGGGGCGGAGAGACCCAGTACTTC

clone size: -
D gene: -
CDR3 length: 15
J gene: TRBJ2-5
V gene: TRBV5-1
CDR3 protein: CASSFSSAAGGDQYF
CDR3 DNA: TGCGCCAGCAGCTTTAGCTCAGCGGCCGGCGGGGACCAGTACTTC

clone size: -
D gene: TRBD2
CDR3 length: 13
J gene: TRBJ2-3
V gene: TRBV2
CDR3 protein: CASEERDTDTQYF
CDR3 DNA: TGTGCCAGCGAGGAGCGGGACACAGATACGCAGTATTTT

clone size: -
D gene: TRBD1
CDR3 length: 13
J gene: TRBJ2-5
V gene: TRBV6-5
CDR3 protein: CASSSTGAETQYF
CDR3 DNA: TGTGCCAGCAGTTCAACAGGGGCGGAGACCCAGTACTTC

clone size: once
D gene: TRBD2
CDR3 length: 18
J gene: TRBJ2-1
V gene: TRBV7-9
CDR3 protein: CASSPTLTSGSRYNEQFF
CDR3 DNA: TGTGCCAGCAGTCCTACCCTGACTAGCGGGAGCCGGTACAATGAGCAGTTCTTC

clone size: -
D gene: TRBD2
CDR3 length: 15
J gene: TRBJ2-3
V gene: TRBV19
CDR3 protein: CASMVAGGSTDTQYF
CDR3 DNA: TGTGCCAGTATGGTAGCGGGGGGCAGCACAGATACGCAGTATTTT

clone size: -
D gene: TRBD1
CDR3 length: 16
J gene: TRBJ1-3
V gene: TRBV4-3
CDR3 protein: CASSQDLSRGTYTIYF
CDR3 DNA: TGCGCCAGCAGCCAAGACTTGAGCAGGGGGACGTACACCATATATTTT

clone size: once
D gene: -
CDR3 length: 11
J gene: TRBJ1-4
V gene: TRBV20-1
CDR3 protein: CSARGSEKLFF
CDR3 DNA: TGCAGTGCTAGGGGCAGTGAAAAACTGTTTTTT

clone size: -
D gene: -
CDR3 length: 14
J gene: TRBJ1-1
V gene: TRBV7-9
CDR3 protein: CASSPGLTHTEAFF
CDR3 DNA: TGTGCCAGCAGCCCGGGACTCACCCACACTGAAGCTTTCTTT

clone size: -
D gene: -
CDR3 length: 14
J gene: TRBJ1-1
V gene: TRBV6-6
CDR3 protein: CASMFYRENTEAFF
CDR3 DNA: TGTGCCAGCATGTTTTACAGGGAGAACACTGAAGCTTTCTTT

clone size: few
D gene: TRBD1
CDR3 length: 15
J gene: TRBJ2-2
V gene: TRBV7-3
CDR3 protein: CASSGTGWGTGELFF
CDR3 DNA: TGTGCCAGCAGCGGGACAGGGTGGGGCACCGGGGAGCTGTTTTTT

clone size: -
D gene: -
CDR3 length: 14
J gene: TRBJ2-1
V gene: TRBV7-9
CDR3 protein: CASSLGRGRDEQFF
CDR3 DNA: TGTGCCAGCAGCTTAGGCAGGGGCAGGGATGAGCAGTTCTTC

clone size: -
D gene: TRBD2
CDR3 length: 14
J gene: TRBJ2-7
V gene: TRBV27
CDR3 protein: CASRGAGGPYEQYF
CDR3 DNA: TGTGCCAGCAGGGGCGCGGGAGGGCCGTACGAGCAGTACTTC